This TCR beta chain is drawn from a study of T-cell memory formation after mild COVID-19. Study results and limitations: Clones which contracted sat mainly in CM and EM if CD4+, and in EMRA if CD8+. That cross-reactive memory joined was suggested by some responding clones appearing in pre-infection memory.

From the 5' RACE reads, TCRdb called clonotypes with MiXCR, one entry per CDR3 protein. The table lists around 390,000 distinct CDR3 sequences, around a sixth of them singletons. Trimming shortened V by 4 bases and J by 1 base, and 4 bases separated the two germline ends. The germline V gene has CDR1 SQVTM and CDR2 ANQGSEA. The CDR3 is 11 amino acids. A remark on this clonotype: What it binds is not known.

The V call is TRBV29-1, the J call TRBJ1-1, with D uncertain. The clonotype was recovered from a man in his late teens or twenties who had mild COVID-19 (a few samples of this study predate the infection). Cell type and time point are not known. Sequenced: PBMCs or a T cell subset sorted from them (not recorded which). The CDR3 reads CSVGANTEAFF. The CDR3 DNA follows: TGCAGCGTTGGCGCGAACACTGAAGCTTTCTTT.